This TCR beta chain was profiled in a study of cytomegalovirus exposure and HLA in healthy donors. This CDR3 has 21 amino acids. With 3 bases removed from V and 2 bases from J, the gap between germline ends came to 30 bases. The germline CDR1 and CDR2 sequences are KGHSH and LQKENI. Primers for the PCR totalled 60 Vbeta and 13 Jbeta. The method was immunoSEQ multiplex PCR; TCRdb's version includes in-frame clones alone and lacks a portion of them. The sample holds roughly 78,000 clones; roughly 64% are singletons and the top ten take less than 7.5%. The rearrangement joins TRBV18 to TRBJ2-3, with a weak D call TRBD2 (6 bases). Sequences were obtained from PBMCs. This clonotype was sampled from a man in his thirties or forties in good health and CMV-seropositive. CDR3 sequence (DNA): TGTGCCAGCTCACCCTCCGCTCTGTCGTTTTATATAGCGGAGTTCACAGATACGCAGTATTTT. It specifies CASSPSALSFYIAEFTDTQYF.